The 23 T cell receptor beta chains presented below share a single source sample, sequenced in a study of cytomegalovirus exposure and HLA in healthy donors. It was with 60 Vbeta and 13 Jbeta primers that the PCR ran. Sequencing was performed with immunoSEQ multiplex PCR; in TCRdb, only in-frame clones are kept and a portion is missing. The table includes about 170,000 clones, around two thirds detected once. The sequenced sample was PBMCs. The receptors shown here come from a middle-aged man in good health and CMV-seronegative.

V usage is TRBV2 and J usage is TRBJ2-7; 7 bases are a match to TRBD2. Losses at the gene ends were 7 bases for V and 2 bases for J; bases not matched to a gene: 14. CDR1 is SNHLY, CDR2 FYNNEI, per germline. The CDR3 loop spans 16 amino acids. This CDR3 reads CASTDRASGNPYEQYF. Here the CDR3 DNA reads TGTGCCAGCACCGATCGGGCTAGCGGCAATCCCTACGAGCAGTACTTC.

V is TRBV5-1 and J is TRBJ2-3; 8 bases align to TRBD1. This CDR3 is 12 amino acids long. The V and J ends lost 3 bases and 11 bases, in that order; junction bases with no gene match: 5. In germline, CDR1 is SGHRS, CDR2 YFSETQ. CDR3 nucleotides: TGCGCCAGCAGCTACGGACAGGGTGAGCAGTATTTT. This codes for CASSYGQGEQYF. Combining the CDR3 with reference TRBV5-1 and TRBJ2-3 gives the whole variable domain KAGVTQTPRYLIKTRGQQVTLSCSPISGHRSVSWYQQTPGQGLQFLFEYFSETQRNKGNFPGRFSGRQFSNSRSEMNVSTLELGDSALYLCASSYGQGEQYFGPGTRLTVL.

V usage is TRBV6-4 and J usage is TRBJ2-2; D is possibly TRBD1 (7 bases). V lost 7 bases, J lost 5 bases, and 17 bases lay in between. Germline V gene sequence: CDR1 MRHNA, CDR2 SNTAGT. This CDR3 is built from 15 residues. This chain's CDR3 is CASKPQEGATGELFF. DNA of the CDR3: TGTGCCAGCAAGCCCCAGGAGGGGGCGACCGGGGAGCTGTTTTTT.

The chain couples TRBV4-2 to TRBJ2-1, with D perhaps TRBD2 (6 bases). CDR1 and CDR2 (germline): LGHNA, YNFKEQ. This CDR3 spans 11 amino acids. Trimming stripped 8 bases from V and 16 bases from J, with 18 bases between. CDR3 region: CASRLRDSIFF. The CDR3 region has the DNA TGTGCCAGCCGACTCCGGGACTCTATCTTCTTC.

The rearrangement joins TRBV7-6 to TRBJ2-7; 10 positions agree with TRBD1. The CDR3 consists of 15 residues. The germline gives CDR1 SGHVS, CDR2 FNYEAQ. V shed 4 bases, J shed 5 bases, and the junction held 8 bases outside the gene matches. CDR3 loop: CASSSGTGVVDEQYF. The CDR3 nucleotides read TGTGCCAGCAGCTCCGGGACAGGGGTGGTGGACGAGCAGTACTTC.

The chain recombines TRBV5-1 with TRBJ2-2, with 9 positions matching TRBD1. Germline CDR1 SGHRS, CDR2 YFSETQ. This CDR3 is built from 15 residues. V dropped 5 bases and J dropped 1; count of bases not matched to a gene: 3. The DNA of the CDR3 is TGCGCCAGCAGTGGGACAGGGCTGAACACCGGGGAGCTGTTTTTT. This codes for CASSGTGLNTGELFF.

This clone was observed once. The CDR3 region is CASSLKRANSYEQYF. In nucleotides, the CDR3 is TGTGCCAGCAGCTTAAAGCGGGCCAATTCCTACGAGCAGTACTTC. V gene TRBV5-4 combines with J gene TRBJ2-7; D perhaps matches TRBD2 (6 bases). Trimming cost V 2 bases and J 1 base, with 13 bases left between them. Germline assignment: CDR1 SGHNT and CDR2 YYREEE (reference sequence). CDR3 length: 15 residues.

This clone has a handful of counts. This chain joins TRBV19 and TRBJ2-2; the match to TRBD1 covers 9 bases. In germline, CDR1 is LNHDA, CDR2 SQIVND (reference sequence). V was clipped by 4 bases and J by 6 bases; unmatched bases: 9. The CDR3 length is 16 residues. The CDR3 coding sequence is TGTGCCAGTAGTAAGATGGGGACAGGGTCCCCCGGGGAGCTGTTTTTT. This translates into CASSKMGTGSPGELFF.

V is TRBV5-4 and J is TRBJ2-5; D call uncertain. The CDR3 totals 14 residues. Trimming took off 0 bases at V and 1 base at J, with 7 bases between the two ends. Germline V gene data show CDR1 as SGHNT and CDR2 as YYREEE (reference sequence). The CDR3 DNA reads TGTGCCAGCAGCTTGGGCGGCACCCAAGAGACCCAGTACTTC. Translated: CASSLGGTQETQYF.

V and J are TRBV2 and TRBJ2-7, with D maybe TRBD2 (5 bases). Trimming left V 4 bases short and J 3 bases short, with 13 bases between. Germline V gene sequence: CDR1 SNHLY, CDR2 FYNNEI. The CDR3 extends over 14 amino acids. CDR3 sequence reads: CASSVDRGIYEQYF. For the CDR3, the DNA is TGTGCCAGCAGTGTAGACCGGGGTATCTACGAGCAGTACTTC.

A few counts support this clone. This CDR3 reads CASTEQGYGYTF. CDR3 bases: TGTGCCAGCACCGAACAGGGCTATGGCTACACCTTC. The V and J genes are TRBV21-1 and TRBJ1-2; the listed D gene, TRBD1, was not tested against the DNA. TRBV21-1 is marked as a pseudogene. The CDR3 has 12 residues.

The rearrangement joins TRBV15 to TRBJ1-4; 10 bases are a match to TRBD1. With V trimmed by 0 bases and J by 8 bases, 6 bases remained unmatched. The CDR3 extends over 16 amino acids. Germline V gene data show CDR1 as LNHNV and CDR2 as YYDKDF (reference sequence). For the CDR3, the DNA is TGTGCCACCAGCAGAGATATGACAGGGGGCGGCGAAAAACTGTTTTTT. It codes for CATSRDMTGGGEKLFF. The full variable domain, in which reference TRBV15 and TRBJ1-4 provide the parts outside the CDR3, is DAMVIQNPRYQVTQFGKPVTLSCSQTLNHNVMYWYQQKSSQAPKLLFHYYDKDFNNEADTPDNFQSRRPNTSFCFLDIRSPGLGDTAMYLCATSRDMTGGGEKLFFGSGTQLSVL.

This chain connects TRBV6-4 to TRBJ2-1, with 12 bases lining up with TRBD2. The junction had 7 bases not matched to a gene; V was cut back by 4 bases and J by 9 bases. The CDR3 is made up of 15 amino acids. Germline CDR1 is MRHNA and CDR2 is SNTAGT. This CDR3 is CASSAGTSGSGEQFF. CDR3 sequence (DNA): TGTGCCAGCAGTGCAGGGACTAGCGGGTCCGGTGAGCAGTTCTTC.

The chain combines TRBV7-2 with TRBJ1-5, with a possible D match to TRBD1 (6 bases). The CDR3 length is 15 residues. V lost 2 bases, J lost 9 bases, and 17 bases lay in between. Per the germline V gene, CDR1 is SGHTA and CDR2 is FQGNSA. CDR3 amino acids: CASSLIGDTRSPQHF. CDR3 DNA sequence: TGTGCCAGCAGCTTAATCGGGGACACTCGTTCGCCCCAGCATTTT.

The rearrangement joins TRBV5-1 to TRBJ1-1; D may be TRBD1 (5 bases). Trimming took off 4 bases at V and 5 bases at J, with 15 bases between the two ends. This CDR3 region has 14 residues. Germline assignment: CDR1 SGHRS and CDR2 YFSETQ. The CDR3 loop reads CASSATQGRTEAFF. In DNA form, the CDR3 reads TGCGCCAGCAGCGCTACGCAGGGTAGAACTGAAGCTTTCTTT.

The V call is TRBV4-1, the J call TRBJ2-5; TRBD1 might be the D (5 bases). V lost 1 base and J 4 bases, leaving 7 bases between the germline ends. The CDR3 is made up of 13 amino acids. CDR1 is MGHRA and CDR2 is YSYEKL in the germline V gene. CDR3 in DNA: TGCGCCAGCAGCCAAGGGACAAGAGAGACCCAGTACTTC. Translation gives CASSQGTRETQYF.

The V and J genes are TRBV19 and TRBJ2-3; TRBD1 matches 7 bases. The CDR3 has 14 residues. V was pared by 9 bases and J by 4 bases, with 10 bases of the junction left unmatched. Germline V lookup: CDR1 LNHDA, CDR2 SQIVND (reference sequence). CDR3 DNA sequence: TGTGCCAGCAAAACAGGGGTTCGGTCAGATACGCAGTATTTT. Residues: CASKTGVRSDTQYF.

The genes are TRBV5-1 and TRBJ2-2, with 9 bases identical to TRBD2. Trimming cost V 1 base and J 0 bases; bases outside gene matches: 4. The CDR3 runs to 17 residues. The germline CDR1 and CDR2 sequences are SGHRS and YFSETQ. CDR3 sequence (DNA): TGCGCCAGCAGCTTGCTCGCGGGGGGGACGAACACCGGGGAGCTGTTTTTT. This translates into CASSLLAGGTNTGELFF.

The V gene is TRBV30, the J gene TRBJ1-3; TRBD1 matches 7 bases. Looked up from germline, CDR1 is GTSNPN and CDR2 is SVGIG (reference sequence). After removal of 7 bases from V and 3 bases from J, the junction contained 6 bases not matched to a gene. The CDR3 sequence is 13 residues long. As DNA, the CDR3 is TGTGCCTCCGGGACAGACGTTGGAAACACCATATATTTT. Translation gives CASGTDVGNTIYF.

A note on this clone: At one boundary the junction diverges from the germline segment, which might be a read error. In DNA, the CDR3 is TGTTCCAGCAGCGCCCGACTAGCGGGAGCCGGCGAGCAGTACTTC. Translated: CSSSARLAGAGEQYF. The chain is built from TRBV7-9 and TRBJ2-7; 12 bases line up with TRBD2. The CDR3 consists of 15 residues. CDR1 and CDR2 from the germline V gene are SEHNR and FQNEAQ (reference sequence).

The chain recombines TRBV6-1 with TRBJ2-5; D possibly corresponds to TRBD2 (6 bases). In germline, CDR1 is MNHNS, CDR2 SASEGT. The CDR3 runs to 15 residues. V was pared by 2 bases and J by 2 bases, with 12 bases between. This CDR3 is CASSEWGLIQETQYF. CDR3 sequence (DNA): TGTGCCAGCAGTGAATGGGGACTCATACAAGAGACCCAGTACTTC.

The V and J genes are TRBV9 and TRBJ2-3; 10 bases line up with TRBD1. V dropped 4 bases and J dropped 4; count of bases not matched to a gene: 9. The CDR3 is 16 amino acids. The germline V gene encodes CDR1 SGDLS and CDR2 YYNGEE. The CDR3 region is CASSPRQGARSDTQYF. The CDR3 DNA follows: TGTGCCAGCAGCCCCCGACAGGGGGCGCGGTCAGATACGCAGTATTTT.

This clone occurred a few times. The chain is built from TRBV28 and TRBJ1-5; the D gene is possibly TRBD1 (5 bases). The V gene's germline CDR1 is MDHEN and CDR2 SYDVKM. Trimming stripped 0 bases from V and 3 bases from J, with 6 bases between. The CDR3 has 14 residues. In DNA, the CDR3 is TGTGCCAGCAGTTTATGGACAGACAATCAGCCCCAGCATTTT. Encoded protein: CASSLWTDNQPQHF.